Given below is one T cell receptor (beta chain) in context. Its antigen is still unknown. Per-base quality was not reported, and no clone a single base away is much larger than it. The data stem from a study of blood T cell repertoires in COVID-19 (dated by TCRdb to the early 2020s). With regard to the full study: Collaborator samples came from the United States, Italy and Spain and covered acute and convalescent phases of COVID-19. The material from the prospective study consisted of cDNA or gDNA derived from T cells, B-cell-depleted T cells, or PBMCs. The dataset comprised deeply sampled blood TCRbeta repertoires from subjects exposed to, actively infected with, or recovered from COVID-19. A freely available public database, intended as a resource for researchers studying the immune response to SARS-CoV-2, is where the repertoires were released. The samples were drawn from the first 160 participants of the ongoing ImmuneRACE study and from under 1,500 subjects provided by 6 global collaborators. The sample metadata nearly always contained a de-identified subject ID, COVID-19 status, age in years and sex. HLA class I and class II types, where available, came from metadata supplied by the sample provider rather than from assay-based typing. Points the paper makes about the study in general: The amount of clinical and demographic metadata varied by source and participant and was provided uncurated.

As encoded in the germline V gene (reference sequence), CDR1 is MNHNY while CDR2 is SVGAGI. The CDR3 has 13 amino acids, counting the end cysteine and phenylalanine. Just the 39-base CDR3 DNA is kept, in frame starting at base 1. The junction shows trimming of 7 bases on V and 0 bases on J, and the gene matches do not reach 2 bases of it. Each collaborating institution followed its own protocols to collect whole blood in K2EDTA tubes. For TCRbeta analysis, collaborators shipped samples in one of three forms: frozen whole blood, isolated PBMCs, or DNA extracted from either of those sample types. The immunoSEQ Assay, a bias-controlled multiplex PCR, was used to amplify TCRbeta CDR3 regions from genomic DNA. In the original analysis: The number of nucleated cells in each sample was estimated by amplification of reference gene primers within the assay. To quantify the absolute abundance of each unique TCRbeta CDR3 rearrangement, sequence reads were collapsed and filtered. For each sample, productive Simpson clonality was calculated as the square root of Simpson's diversity index across productive rearrangements. TCRdb took this table from immuneACCESS and kept in-frame rearrangements with V and J called. Such tables lack part of the clones; where checked against another copy, unresolved V genes explain under half of the gap, and the rest is unexplained. V, J and clone size are taken as reported in that table, and D and trimming were inferred from the DNA itself. This sample holds roughly 150,000 clones; 70% to 90% were observed only once. The top ten clonotypes cover approximately 3% of the sample.

The V and J genes are TRBV6-6 and TRBJ1-1; TRBD1 matches 7 bases in the middle. What was sequenced was peripheral blood. The TCR sequence derives from a man between 60 and 75 years old with acute or convalescent COVID-19. The DNA is as follows: TGTGCCAGCATTGACAGGGTGAACACTGAAGCTTTCTTT. It is translated as CASIDRVNTEAFF.